Listed below are T cell receptor beta chains from one sample, sequenced in a study of T-cell reconstitution after alpha-beta-depleted transplantation in children. TCRdb itself ran the PCR reads through MiXCR, one entry per CDR3 protein. The sample yields 600,000 to 800,000 distinct CDR3 sequences, less than 15% seen once. The material was PBMCs, obtained before TCRalphabeta/CD19-depleted stem cell transplant. The source is a girl aged 2-10 years with congenital amegakaryocytic thrombocytopenia, due to receive a stem cell transplant. The CDR3 runs from the conserved cysteine through the conserved F or W. D genes are given only for firm matches. Not every row has a clone size; where given, it reads once, few, many or a size class.

CDR3 DNA,CDR3 protein,V gene,J gene,D gene,clone size
TGCAGTGCTAGTAGGGACAGCTACTACGAGCAGTACTTC,CSASRDSYYEQYF,TRBV20-1,TRBJ2-7,TRBD1,.
TGTGCCACCAGCAGAGATCCGACAGGCTGGGGGCCCCAGCATTTT,CATSRDPTGWGPQHF,TRBV15,TRBJ1-5,.,many
TGTGCCAGCAGTTACCGGGCGGTCCAGCCCCAGCATTTT,CASSYRAVQPQHF,TRBV6-6,TRBJ1-5,.,many
TGTGCCAGCAGCTTGAGATTTGATAACCGAGGGGATGAGCAGTTCTTC,CASSLRFDNRGDEQFF,TRBV7-9,TRBJ2-1,.,.
TGTGCCAGCAGCTTAGGGCGGGAGGGCCACAATGAGCAGTTCTTC,CASSLGREGHNEQFF,TRBV7-6,TRBJ2-1,TRBD2,many
TGTGCCAGCAGCAAAGAAAGCACAGATACGCAGTATTTT,CASSKESTDTQYF,TRBV7-7,TRBJ2-3,.,.
TGTGCCAGCTGTTTCCCGAGCAGGGGGACCTACGAGCAGTACTTC,CASCFPSRGTYEQYF,TRBV28,TRBJ2-7,TRBD1,.
TGTGCCAGCACCCCGAGGGGGGAGCAGTTCTTC,CASTPRGEQFF,TRBV12-3/TRBV12-4,TRBJ2-1,.,many
TGTGCCAGCAGTACGACTGGTGTTGGGACCCAGTACTTC,CASSTTGVGTQYF,TRBV27,TRBJ2-5,.,few
TGTGCCAGCAGCTTAGCTGTGGCGGGAGGCCACAATGAGCAGTTCTTC,CASSLAVAGGHNEQFF,TRBV7-2,TRBJ2-1,TRBD2,few
TGTGCCAGCAGTCAGGGGTTGCCGGTGGGTAATCAGCCCCAGCATTTT,CASSQGLPVGNQPQHF,TRBV12-3/TRBV12-4,TRBJ1-5,.,many
TGTGCCATCAGTGAGTGGCGGGACGGGTACGAGCAGTACTTC,CAISEWRDGYEQYF,TRBV10-3,TRBJ2-7,.,many
TGCAGTGCTAGTTCTAGGCGGACTAGCGGCCAGTGGGAGCAGTACTTC,CSASSRRTSGQWEQYF,TRBV20-1,TRBJ2-7,TRBD2,many
TGTGCCAGCAGCGAGACAGGGGGCAGGAATCAGCCCCAGCATTTT,CASSETGGRNQPQHF,TRBV2,TRBJ1-5,TRBD1,few
TGCAGTGCAATAGGACAGATCTACGAGCAGTACTTC,CSAIGQIYEQYF,TRBV20-1,TRBJ2-7,.,.
TGCGCCAGCAGCGGAACAGGGGATTGGGAGACCCAGTACTTC,CASSGTGDWETQYF,TRBV5-1,TRBJ2-5,TRBD1,few
TGCAGTGCTTTTAGCGGGAGGCAGGAGACCCAGTACTTC,CSAFSGRQETQYF,TRBV20-1,TRBJ2-5,TRBD2,.
TGTGCCAGCAGCCTTCGGCTAGCGGGAGGGCCGCTACAAGAGACCCAGTACTTC,CASSLRLAGGPLQETQYF,TRBV7-2,TRBJ2-5,TRBD2,few
TGCGCCAGCAGCTTGGATAGACCCTCTGGGGCCAACGTCCTGACTTTC,CASSLDRPSGANVLTF,TRBV5-1,TRBJ2-6,.,.
TGCGCCAGCAGCCCCGGACTAGCGGGAAAGAATGAGCAGTTCTTC,CASSPGLAGKNEQFF,TRBV5-1,TRBJ2-1,TRBD2,many
TGTGCCAGCAGCTCCGGACTCAGATATACGGGCGAGCAGTACTTC,CASSSGLRYTGEQYF,TRBV7-9,TRBJ2-7,.,many
TGTGCCACCAGCAGAGATCGTCCTTATCGGGCGGGTGGCTCCTACAATGAGCAGTTCTTC,CATSRDRPYRAGGSYNEQFF,TRBV15,TRBJ2-1,.,.
TGCAGTGCAAACCGGGTAGGAAGAGCGAACACCGGGGAGCTGTTTTTT,CSANRVGRANTGELFF,TRBV20-1,TRBJ2-2,.,many
TGCGCCAGCGGTAACGAGGAGACCCAGTACTTC,CASGNEETQYF,TRBV5-1,TRBJ2-5,.,many
TGCAGTGCTAGAGGGCAGGTTTTTTACAATGAGCAGTTCTTC,CSARGQVFYNEQFF,TRBV20-1,TRBJ2-1,.,few
TGTGCCACCCAGTCAGCGGGAGGACAGCAGTTCTTC,CATQSAGGQQFF,TRBV10-3,TRBJ2-1,TRBD2,.
TGCGCCAGCAGCTTCACTAGCGGCGTGACCGGGGAGCTGTTTTTT,CASSFTSGVTGELFF,TRBV5-1,TRBJ2-2,TRBD2,many
TGCGGTGCAGTTCGACCGGGACAGACATACGGGCAGTACTTC,CGAVRPGQTYGQYF,TRBV20-1,TRBJ2-7,TRBD1,.
TGCAGTGCTACCCCCGGAAGCAGAAATATCACAGATACGCAGTATTTT,CSATPGSRNITDTQYF,TRBV20-1,TRBJ2-3,.,few
TGTGCCAGCAGCCGCAACTCGGGACAGGGTTTTGCGCAGTACTTC,CASSRNSGQGFAQYF,TRBV5-6,TRBJ2-7,TRBD1,few
TGTGCCAGCAGCCAATACCGGAGCAAGAGCACAGATACGCAGTATTTT,CASSQYRSKSTDTQYF,TRBV14,TRBJ2-3,.,.
TGCAGTGCTAGCAGCCTACAGGGGGGATCCTACAATGAGCAGTTCTTC,CSASSLQGGSYNEQFF,TRBV20-1,TRBJ2-1,TRBD1,many
TGCGCCAGCAAGAAGACAGGGATAAGCTCCTACAATGAGCAGTTCTTC,CASKKTGISSYNEQFF,TRBV5-1,TRBJ2-1,TRBD1,many
TGTGCCAGCAGTCCGGCCGATCGGACAGGGGATAATTCACCCCTCCACTTT,CASSPADRTGDNSPLHF,TRBV12-3/TRBV12-4,TRBJ1-6,TRBD1,.
TGTGCCAGTAGTATCGCGGACCTGGCCTACAATGAGCAGTTCTTC,CASSIADLAYNEQFF,TRBV19,TRBJ2-1,.,.
TGTGCCATCAGCCTAGACCCGGCCTCCTACGAGCAGTACTTC,CAISLDPASYEQYF,TRBV10-3,TRBJ2-7,.,many
TGTGCCACCAGCAGAGTATTGGGAATGAACACTGAAGCTTTCTTT,CATSRVLGMNTEAFF,TRBV15,TRBJ1-1,.,.
TGTGCCAGCAGTCGCCGCGGTGTCGCGCTAGCTGGGAATGAGCAGTTCTTC,CASSRRGVALAGNEQFF,TRBV12-3/TRBV12-4,TRBJ2-1,.,.
TGTGCCAGCAGCCCCATGAGACTAGCGAGACCCTACAATGAGCAGTTCTTC,CASSPMRLARPYNEQFF,TRBV7-9,TRBJ2-1,TRBD2,.
TGCAGTGCTAGAGCGGACACAGGGACAAATACGCAGTATTTT,CSARADTGTNTQYF,TRBV20-1,TRBJ2-3,.,many
TGTGCCAGCAGCCCTCCCGAGGGGCTTACAGATACGCAGTATTTT,CASSPPEGLTDTQYF,TRBV3-1,TRBJ2-3,.,.
TGCGCCAGCATCGACACGGCCGCAAGTCCCACAGATACGCAGTATTTT,CASIDTAASPTDTQYF,TRBV5-1,TRBJ2-3,.,.